This is a list of T cell receptor beta chains from one sample in a study of shared clonotypes between healthy human individuals. This table comes from immunoSEQ multiplex PCR, and its TCRdb copy is limited to in-frame clones, with some not included. The sample has approximately 2,000,000 clones; roughly 90% are singletons. Input material: naive CD4+ T cells from PBMCs. These TCRs come from a man younger than 35 in good health. Some clones in this sample may be carry-over from other donors' samples. CDR3s include the opening cysteine and the closing phenylalanine or tryptophan. A D gene is named only where the DNA matches it firmly. Where a row states a size, it is once, few, many or the class of an expanded clone; other rows omit it.

TRBJ2-5,NA,TRBV18,14,NA,CASSLGRPPETQYF,TGTGCCAGCTCACTTGGTCGCCCGCCGGAGACCCAGTACTTC
TRBJ1-1,NA,TRBV6-6,15,TRBD1,CASRAGQGRSTEAFF,TGTGCCAGCAGGGCGGGACAGGGGAGGTCGACTGAAGCTTTCTTT
TRBJ2-6,NA,TRBV15,17,TRBD1,CATSPRTGISGANVLTF,TGTGCCACCAGCCCCCGGACAGGAATCTCTGGGGCCAACGTCCTGACTTTC
TRBJ2-1,NA,TRBV7-3,15,TRBD2,CASSPGTSGRAKQFF,TGTGCCAGCAGCCCCGGGACTAGCGGGAGGGCCAAGCAGTTCTTC
TRBJ1-1,NA,TRBV27,16,NA,CASSPWTGLKEAEAFF,TGTGCCAGCAGTCCATGGACGGGACTAAAAGAAGCGGAAGCTTTCTTT
TRBJ2-5,NA,TRBV7-3,17,TRBD2,CASSVRTSDWNQETQYF,TGTGCCAGCAGCGTCCGGACTAGCGACTGGAACCAAGAGACCCAGTACTTC
TRBJ2-4,NA,TRBV5-1,19,NA,CASSQGQKAELGAKNIQYF,TGCGCCAGCAGCCAGGGACAAAAAGCCGAGCTGGGGGCCAAAAACATTCAGTACTTC
TRBJ1-1,once,TRBV5-5,15,TRBD1,CASSWQGQGATEAFF,TGTGCCAGCAGCTGGCAGGGACAGGGGGCCACTGAAGCTTTCTTT
TRBJ2-7,once,TRBV7-9,12,NA,CASRLNSYEQYF,TGTGCCAGCAGACTTAACTCCTACGAGCAGTACTTC
TRBJ2-3,NA,TRBV7-3,12,NA,CASSSGVPPQYF,TGTGCCAGCAGCTCGGGAGTTCCCCCGCAGTATTTT
TRBJ2-5,NA,TRBV5-6,14,NA,CASSLFGNQETQYF,TGTGCCAGCAGCTTGTTTGGGAATCAAGAGACCCAGTACTTC
TRBJ1-1,NA,TRBV18,15,NA,CASSPIATSNTEAFF,TGTGCCAGCTCACCAATCGCGACATCGAACACTGAAGCTTTCTTT
TRBJ2-1,NA,TRBV5-1,14,NA,CASSPGPVYNEQFF,TGCGCCAGCAGCCCCGGTCCAGTCTACAATGAGCAGTTCTTC
TRBJ1-6,once,TRBV7-4,10,NA,CASSCVPLHF,TGTGCCAGCAGCTGTGTACCCCTCCACTTT
TRBJ2-7,once,TRBV19,15,NA,CASSILWAPTYEQYF,TGTGCCAGTAGTATTCTGTGGGCGCCCACCTACGAGCAGTACTTC
TRBJ1-2,NA,TRBV9,16,TRBD1,CASSGRGQGHNYGYTF,TGTGCCAGCAGCGGCCGCGGACAGGGCCATAACTATGGCTACACCTTC
TRBJ2-1,NA,TRBV7-9,12,NA,CASSLPYGEQFF,TGTGCCAGCAGCTTACCCTATGGTGAGCAGTTCTTC
TRBJ2-1,NA,TRBV10-3,13,NA,CAISEGFLVEQFF,TGTGCCATCAGTGAGGGTTTTCTGGTTGAGCAGTTCTTC
TRBJ1-1,NA,TRBV7-9,13,NA,CASSLLPNTEAFF,TGTGCCAGCAGCTTACTACCGAACACTGAAGCTTTCTTT
TRBJ1-1,NA,TRBV27,16,NA,CASSLGWGQGSTEAFF,TGTGCCAGCAGTTTAGGGTGGGGGCAGGGAAGCACTGAAGCTTTCTTT
TRBJ1-2,NA,TRBV5-4,17,TRBD1,CASSLEDRGPFLYGYTF,TGTGCCAGCAGCTTGGAGGACAGGGGTCCTTTCCTCTATGGCTACACCTTC
TRBJ2-1,NA,TRBV11-1,15,NA,CASSPSGRGLNEQFF,NA
TRBJ2-3,NA,TRBV6-6,16,TRBD1,CASSSHRQGSTDTQYF,TGTGCCAGCAGCTCTCACAGACAGGGTAGCACAGATACGCAGTATTTT
TRBJ2-5,NA,TRBV5-1,17,TRBD2,CASSLVQGAGVTETQYF,TGCGCCAGCAGCTTGGTTCAAGGAGCGGGGGTGACAGAGACCCAGTACTTC
TRBJ2-6,NA,TRBV11-2,15,NA,CASSLLGPGANVLTF,TGTGCCAGCAGCTTACTCGGGCCCGGGGCCAACGTCCTGACTTTC
TRBJ1-5,NA,TRBV19,15,NA,CASRRGDYSNQPQHF,TGTGCCAGTAGGCGGGGTGACTATAGCAATCAGCCCCAGCATTTT
TRBJ1-1,NA,TRBV11-1,16,NA,CASSYFSGHQNTEAFF,TGTGCCAGCAGCTACTTCTCGGGACACCAGAACACTGAAGCTTTCTTT
TRBJ2-1,NA,TRBV5-1,13,NA,CASSLGRNGEQFF,TGCGCCAGCAGCTTGGGGAGGAATGGTGAGCAGTTCTTC
TRBJ2-7,NA,TRBV10-3,13,TRBD1,CAISEDRAYEQYF,TGTGCCATCAGTGAGGACAGGGCCTACGAGCAGTACTTC
TRBJ2-7,once,TRBV29-1,14,NA,CSVEVGLRFREQYF,TGCAGCGTTGAAGTTGGACTCAGATTTCGGGAGCAGTACTTC
TRBJ2-3,NA,TRBV18,16,TRBD2,CASSLPGLARTDTQYF,TGTGCCAGCTCACTCCCGGGACTAGCGCGCACAGATACGCAGTATTTT
TRBJ1-1,NA,TRBV18,15,TRBD1,CQGGGGLNMNTEAFF,TGCCAGGGCGGAGGGGGCCTCAACATGAACACTGAAGCTTTCTTT
TRBJ2-7,NA,TRBV6-5,14,NA,CASSRLRGTYEQYF,TGTGCCAGCAGCCGCCTCAGGGGAACCTACGAGCAGTACTTC
TRBJ2-2,NA,TRBV6-6,16,NA,CASSYSGALPTGELFF,TGTGCCAGCAGTTACTCGGGGGCGCTACCCACCGGGGAGCTGTTTTTT
TRBJ1-6,NA,TRBV4-2,13,NA,CASSQEKNSPLHF,TGTGCCAGCAGCCAAGAAAAGAATTCACCCCTCCACTTT
TRBJ2-5,NA,TRBV28,13,NA,CASSRGPGQTQYF,TGTGCCTCTTCCCGGGGCCCCGGACAGACCCAGTACTTC
TRBJ1-2,once,TRBV9,14,TRBD1,CASSPQSTGNGYTF,TGTGCCAGCAGCCCCCAATCGACAGGGAATGGCTACACCTTC
TRBJ1-1,NA,TRBV11-2,14,NA,CASSLAKRNTEAFF,TGTGCCAGCAGCTTAGCAAAGAGGAACACTGAAGCTTTCTTT
TRBJ2-7,NA,TRBV11-2,14,NA,CASSLLGPPYEQYF,TGTGCCAGCAGCCTTCTCGGGCCCCCCTACGAGCAGTACTTC
TRBJ2-7,NA,TRBV5-8,13,NA,CASSSPRLHEQYF,TGTGCCAGCAGCTCCCCCCGCCTTCACGAGCAGTACTTC
TRBJ1-2,NA,TRBV19,13,TRBD1,CASEHRGGYGYTF,TGTGCCAGCGAACACAGGGGAGGGTATGGCTACACCTTC
TRBJ2-1,NA,TRBV5-1,14,TRBD2,CASNPGLAGVEQFF,TGCGCCAGCAACCCTGGACTAGCGGGTGTCGAGCAGTTCTTC